This T cell receptor beta chain was profiled in a study of T-cell memory formation after mild COVID-19. General study findings and limits: Later expanders leaned CD4+, whereas clones that contracted between day 15 and 85 were balanced CD4/CD8.

Turning to this clonotype: The antigen remains undetermined.

Using its own MiXCR run on the 5' RACE reads, TCRdb lists one record per CDR3 protein. The sample includes about 420,000 distinct CDR3 sequences, about a quarter of them seen just once. Germline trimming cut 1 base from V and 7 bases from J; bases unmatched to any gene: 15. This CDR3 is built from 17 residues. Germline-derived CDR1 and CDR2 are LGHDT and YNNKEL (reference sequence). Sample: PBMCs or a T cell subset sorted from them (not recorded which). V usage is TRBV3-1 and J usage is TRBJ1-2, with 7 bases aligning to TRBD1. This receptor was identified in an adult woman who had mild COVID-19 (a few samples of this study predate the infection). Cell type and time point are not known. CDR3 residues: CASSQVGGSTGIVGYTF. The CDR3 DNA reads as TGTGCCAGCAGCCAAGTGGGAGGCTCGACAGGGATTGTTGGCTACACCTTC.